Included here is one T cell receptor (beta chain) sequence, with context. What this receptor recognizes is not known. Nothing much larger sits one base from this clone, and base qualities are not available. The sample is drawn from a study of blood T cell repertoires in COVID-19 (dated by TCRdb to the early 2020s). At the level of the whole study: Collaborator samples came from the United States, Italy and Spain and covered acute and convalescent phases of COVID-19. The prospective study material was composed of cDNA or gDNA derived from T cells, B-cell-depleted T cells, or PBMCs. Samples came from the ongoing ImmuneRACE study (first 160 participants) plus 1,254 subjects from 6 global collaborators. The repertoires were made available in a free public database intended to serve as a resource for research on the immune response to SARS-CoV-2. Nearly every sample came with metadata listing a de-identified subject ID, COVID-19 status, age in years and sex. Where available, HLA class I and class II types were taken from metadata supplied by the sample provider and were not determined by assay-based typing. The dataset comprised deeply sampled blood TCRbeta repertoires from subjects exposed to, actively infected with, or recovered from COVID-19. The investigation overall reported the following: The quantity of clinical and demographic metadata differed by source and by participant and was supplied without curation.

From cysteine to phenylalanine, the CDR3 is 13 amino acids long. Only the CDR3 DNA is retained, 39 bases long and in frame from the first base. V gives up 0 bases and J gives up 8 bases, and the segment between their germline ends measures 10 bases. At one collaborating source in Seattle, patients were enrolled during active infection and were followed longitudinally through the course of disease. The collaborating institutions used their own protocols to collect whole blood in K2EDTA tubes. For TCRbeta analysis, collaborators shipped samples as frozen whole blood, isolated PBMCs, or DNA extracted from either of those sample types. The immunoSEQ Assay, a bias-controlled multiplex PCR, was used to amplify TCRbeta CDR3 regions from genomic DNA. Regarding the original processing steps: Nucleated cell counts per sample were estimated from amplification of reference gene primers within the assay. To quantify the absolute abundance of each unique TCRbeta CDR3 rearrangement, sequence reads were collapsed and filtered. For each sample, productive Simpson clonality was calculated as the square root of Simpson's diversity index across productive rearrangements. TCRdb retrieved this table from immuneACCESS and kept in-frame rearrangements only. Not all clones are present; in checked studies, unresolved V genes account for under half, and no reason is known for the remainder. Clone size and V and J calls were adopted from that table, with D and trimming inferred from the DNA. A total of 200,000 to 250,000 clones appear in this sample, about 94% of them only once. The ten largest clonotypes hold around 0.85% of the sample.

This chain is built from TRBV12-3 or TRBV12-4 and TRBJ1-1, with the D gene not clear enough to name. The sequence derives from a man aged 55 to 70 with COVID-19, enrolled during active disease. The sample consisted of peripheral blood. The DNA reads TGTGCCAGCAGTTTAGCCTTTGCGGGGGAAGCTTTCTTT. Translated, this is CASSLAFAGEAFF.